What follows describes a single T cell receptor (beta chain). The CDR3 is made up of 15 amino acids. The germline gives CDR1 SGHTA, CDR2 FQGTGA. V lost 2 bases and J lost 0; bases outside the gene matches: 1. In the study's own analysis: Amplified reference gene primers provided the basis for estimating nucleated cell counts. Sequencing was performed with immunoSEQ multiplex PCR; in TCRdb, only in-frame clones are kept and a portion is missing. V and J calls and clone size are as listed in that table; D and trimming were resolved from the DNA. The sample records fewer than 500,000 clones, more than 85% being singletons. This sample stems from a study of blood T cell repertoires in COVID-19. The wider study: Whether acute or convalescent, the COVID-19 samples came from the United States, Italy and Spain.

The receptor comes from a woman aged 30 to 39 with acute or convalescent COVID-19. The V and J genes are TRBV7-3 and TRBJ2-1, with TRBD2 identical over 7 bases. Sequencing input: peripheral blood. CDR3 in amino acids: CASSLGTNSYNEQFF. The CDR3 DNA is TGTGCCAGCAGCTTAGGGACTAACTCCTACAATGAGCAGTTCTTC.